Shown below are 28 T cell receptor beta chains from a single sample sequenced in a study of cytomegalovirus exposure and HLA in healthy donors (dated by TCRdb to 2017 to 2019). Receptor libraries were prepared by the immunoSEQ multiplex PCR assay. The immuneACCESS repertoire file appears here via TCRdb, limited to in-frame rearrangements. These files lack a portion of the clones; in checked studies, under half of the deficit traces to unresolved V genes, and the cause of the others is not known. This sample comprises around 300,000 clones, 80% to 90% of them detected only once. The ten biggest clones cover approximately 1% of the sample. Input material: PBMCs. The receptors here all came from a woman under 30 in good health and CMV-seronegative.

The rearrangement links TRBV5-6 to TRBJ1-5; 12 bases are shared with TRBD1. Unmatched junction bases numbered 7, after V lost 1 base and J lost 11 bases. CDR1 is SGHDT, CDR2 YYEEEE, per germline. The CDR3 has 15 amino acids. The CDR3 is CASSLRDRGQGSQHF. The CDR3 DNA follows: TGTGCCAGCAGCTTGCGGGACAGGGGGCAGGGTTCCCAGCATTTT.

This clone was detected once. The chain employs TRBV10-1 and TRBJ2-1; 11 bases fit TRBD2. Germline CDR1 and CDR2: WNHNN and SYGVQD (reference sequence). The junction had 4 bases not matched to a gene; V was cut back by 0 bases and J by 6 bases. This CDR3 is built from 16 residues. CDR3: CASSESFSGRVNEQFF. CDR3 DNA: TGCGCCAGCAGTGAGTCGTTTAGCGGGAGGGTCAATGAGCAGTTCTTC.

The chain recombines TRBV5-1 with TRBJ2-1, with 9 positions matching TRBD2. The CDR3 consists of 15 residues. Unmatched junction bases numbered 5, after V lost 0 bases and J lost 7 bases. The germline gives CDR1 SGHRS, CDR2 YFSETQ. CDR3 in DNA: TGCGCCAGCAGCTTGGGACTAGCGGCTTTAAATGAGCAGTTCTTC. Protein product: CASSLGLAALNEQFF.

The chain is built from TRBV6-6 and TRBJ1-2; 8 positions match TRBD1. The germline CDR1 and CDR2 sequences are MNHNY and SVGAGI (reference sequence). This CDR3 spans 16 amino acids. Unmatched junction bases numbered 17, after V lost 6 bases and J lost 8 bases. This chain's CDR3 is CASSHHPGGEGKGYTF. DNA for the CDR3: TGTGCCAGCAGCCATCATCCAGGGGGCGAGGGGAAAGGCTACACCTTC.

The V call is TRBV27, the J call TRBJ1-5, with 7 bases aligning to TRBD1. The germline V gene has CDR1 MNHEY and CDR2 SMNVEV (reference sequence). The J segment lost 6 bases and the V segment lost 0 bases, leaving 5 bases of the junction unmatched. The CDR3 length is 15 residues. The CDR3 here is CASSLSQGGRQPQHF. CDR3 nucleotide sequence: TGTGCCAGCAGTTTATCTCAAGGGGGCCGTCAGCCCCAGCATTTT.

The rearrangement joins TRBV7-8 to TRBJ2-7, with D uncertain. The CDR3 is 13 amino acids. With 1 base removed from V and 3 bases from J, the gap between germline ends came to 7 bases. Germline V gene sequence: CDR1 SGHVS, CDR2 FQNEAQ. The CDR3 bases are TGTGCCAGCAGCTTAGAAACCGGCTACGAGCAGTACTTC. It is translated as CASSLETGYEQYF.

This sequence joins TRBV5-1 and TRBJ1-2, with D possibly TRBD1 on 5 matching bases. The CDR3 is 16 residues long. CDR1 is SGHRS and CDR2 is YFSETQ in the germline V gene. V lost 4 bases, J lost 0 bases, and 16 bases lay in between. The CDR3: CASSTDPGVANYGYTF. The CDR3 region has the DNA TGCGCCAGCAGCACCGACCCGGGGGTGGCTAACTATGGCTACACCTTC.

This sequence joins TRBV6-5 and TRBJ1-6, with D possibly being TRBD1 (6 bases). The CDR3 consists of 15 residues. V lost 5 bases, J lost 10 bases, and 18 bases lay in between. Per the germline V gene, CDR1 is MNHEY and CDR2 is SVGAGI. The CDR3, as DNA: TGTGCCAGCAGTACTGGTACAGGGAGTAGATCACCCCTCCACTTT. Translating gives CASSTGTGSRSPLHF.

The chain is built from TRBV6-6 and TRBJ1-5, with no clear D. Looked up from germline, CDR1 is MNHNY and CDR2 is SVGAGI (reference sequence). Trimming left V 8 bases short and J 0 bases short, with 8 bases between. This CDR3 is built from 13 residues. CDR3 coding DNA: TGTGCCAGCCACCGGGATAGCAATCAGCCCCAGCATTTT. Amino acids: CASHRDSNQPQHF.

The table lists this clone with a count of one. This chain links TRBV13 with TRBJ2-5; 8 nucleotides align to TRBD1. Germline loops: CDR1 PRHDT, CDR2 FYEKMQ (reference sequence). This CDR3 region has 15 residues. V shed 1 base, J shed 5 bases, and the junction held 6 bases outside the gene matches. The CDR3 sequence: CASSLAGGMVETQYF. The CDR3 DNA follows: TGTGCCAGCAGCTTAGCAGGGGGCATGGTGGAGACCCAGTACTTC.

This chain links TRBV4-3 with TRBJ1-2; D is perhaps TRBD1 (5 bases). Germline V CDR1 and CDR2: LGHNA, YSLEER. This CDR3 is built from 14 residues. V was trimmed by 1 base and J by 7 bases, leaving 13 bases between them. This chain's CDR3 is CASSQGGGTPGYTF. CDR3 coding DNA: TGCGCCAGCAGCCAAGGGGGGGGAACCCCTGGCTACACCTTC.

This chain uses TRBV5-6 with TRBJ2-3, with TRBD1 identical over 8 bases. CDR1 is SGHDT and CDR2 is YYEEEE in the germline V gene. The CDR3 covers 13 residues. Trimming at V came to 4 bases and at J to 4 bases, leaving 2 bases not matched to a gene. CDR3 loop: CASSGQGADTQYF. The DNA for the CDR3 is TGTGCCAGCAGCGGACAGGGCGCAGATACGCAGTATTTT.

J is TRBJ2-3 and V is TRBV9; D uncertain. V was cut by 3 bases and J by 5 bases, with 13 bases left in between. CDR1 is SGDLS and CDR2 is YYNGEE in the germline V gene. The CDR3 totals 14 residues. CDR3 region: CASSDRVDQDTQYF. Here the CDR3 DNA reads TGTGCCAGCAGCGACCGGGTCGATCAAGATACGCAGTATTTT. The entire variable domain, with the rest obtained from reference TRBV9 and TRBJ2-3, is as follows: DSGVTQTPKHLITATGQRVTLRCSPRSGDLSVYWYQQSLDQGLQFLIQYYNGEERAKGNILERFSAQQFPDLHSELNLSSLELGDSALYFCASSDRVDQDTQYFGPGTRLTVL.

In DNA form, the CDR3 reads TGTGCCTGGACGACAGGCTACGAGCAGTACTTC. Encoded protein: CAWTTGYEQYF. The rearrangement joins TRBV30 to TRBJ2-7; possible D gene TRBD1, 6 bases. This CDR3 spans 11 amino acids. The germline V gene has CDR1 GTSNPN and CDR2 SVGIG (reference sequence). V lost 4 bases and J 3 bases, leaving 7 bases between the germline ends.

This CDR3 reads CASSWRYRQGTEAFF. CDR3 nucleotides: TGTGCCAGCAGTTGGAGGTACAGACAGGGCACTGAAGCTTTCTTT. The chain has TRBV27 and TRBJ1-1, with TRBD1 identical over 7 bases. Germline-derived CDR1 and CDR2 are MNHEY and SMNVEV (reference sequence). The CDR3 has 15 residues. J gave up 4 bases and V 4 bases, and 9 bases lay outside the gene matches.

This clone came up a few times. Other DNA sequences in the same sample also yield this CDR3. The chain combines TRBV2 with TRBJ1-2, with D unclear. The CDR3 runs to 12 residues. The ends were cut back, 3 bases at V and 3 bases at J, with 5 bases in the middle. Germline values: CDR1 SNHLY, CDR2 FYNNEI. CDR3 nucleotide sequence: TGTGCCAGCAGTGAGACTGACTATGGCTACACCTTC. As protein: CASSETDYGYTF.

The chain employs TRBV9 and TRBJ2-5; possibly TRBD2 for D (5 bases). The germline gives CDR1 SGDLS, CDR2 YYNGEE. The CDR3 extends over 14 amino acids. Deletions cut 2 bases from V and 5 bases from J, with 13 bases between. DNA of the CDR3: TGTGCCAGCAGCGTTTGGGATTCGGGGGAGACCCAGTACTTC. It yields the protein CASSVWDSGETQYF.

The chain joins TRBV18 to TRBJ1-5; TRBD1 matches at 9 bases. J was trimmed by 0 bases and V by 4 bases; bases with no gene match: 4. Germline CDR1 KGHSH, CDR2 LQKENI. This CDR3 is 16 amino acids long. This chain's CDR3 is CASSRDREGSNQPQHF. CDR3 bases: TGTGCCAGCTCACGGGACAGGGAAGGTAGCAATCAGCCCCAGCATTTT.

This chain connects TRBV30 to TRBJ1-2; possibly TRBD1 for D (6 bases). Trimming took 3 bases from V and 11 from J, leaving 19 bases between them. The germline CDR1 and CDR2 sequences are GTSNPN and SVGIG (reference sequence). There are 13 residues in the CDR3. CDR3 DNA: TGTGCCTGGAGCAAGGACCCGGGACACCAATACACCTTC. It is translated as CAWSKDPGHQYTF.

V gene TRBV5-6 combines with J gene TRBJ1-1, with D perhaps TRBD1 (6 bases). Germline-derived CDR1 and CDR2 are SGHDT and YYEEEE. V was cut by 1 base and J by 2 bases, with 12 bases left in between. The CDR3 is 15 amino acids. The CDR3 sequence: CASSLLDRSNTEAFF. CDR3 nucleotide sequence: TGTGCCAGCAGCTTGCTTGACAGGAGTAACACTGAAGCTTTCTTT.

The chain couples TRBV7-9 to TRBJ1-4; D gene uncertain. The CDR3 contains 10 residues. The germline gives CDR1 SEHNR, CDR2 FQNEAQ (reference sequence). V was shortened by 8 bases and J by 5 bases, with 3 bases between the two germline ends. Here the CDR3 DNA reads TGTGCCAGCGCGAATGAAAAACTGTTTTTT. It translates to CASANEKLFF. The variable domain in full, completed from reference TRBV7-9 and TRBJ1-4, reads DTGVSQNPRHKITKRGQNVTFRCDPISEHNRLYWYRQTLGQGPEFLTYFQNEAQLEKSRLLSDRFSAERPKGSFSTLEIQRTEQGDSAMYLCASANEKLFFGSGTQLSVL.

V usage is TRBV7-9 and J usage is TRBJ1-1; D is possibly TRBD1 (6 bases). This CDR3 contains 13 residues. Trimming stripped 4 bases from V and 0 bases from J, with 6 bases between. Germline values: CDR1 SEHNR, CDR2 FQNEAQ (reference sequence). CDR3 DNA: TGTGCCAGCAGCTCAGGGGTGAACACTGAAGCTTTCTTT. Protein product: CASSSGVNTEAFF.

V gene TRBV7-3 combines with J gene TRBJ2-1, with TRBD2 identical over 11 bases. V shed 5 bases and J 6 bases; nucleotides not matched to a gene: 6. The CDR3 totals 15 residues. Germline-derived CDR1 and CDR2 are SGHTA and FQGTGA. The CDR3 sequence: CASSPLAGASNEQFF. The CDR3 DNA reads as TGTGCCAGCAGCCCACTAGCGGGGGCCTCCAATGAGCAGTTCTTC.

This sequence joins TRBV6-5 and TRBJ2-7; 7 bases agree with TRBD2. CDR3 length: 15 amino acids. Germline V gene sequence: CDR1 MNHEY, CDR2 SVGAGI. V gave up 5 bases and J gave up 1 base; unmatched junction bases: 8. CDR3 sequence: CASSLGGGESYEQYF. The CDR3 bases are TGTGCCAGCAGTCTCGGTGGGGGGGAATCCTACGAGCAGTACTTC.

The chain couples TRBV5-4 to TRBJ2-5, with a possible D match to TRBD2 (5 bases). Germline CDR1 SGHNT, CDR2 YYREEE (reference sequence). Trimming removed 7 bases at V and 5 bases at J, with 12 bases between. CDR3 length: 12 residues. This CDR3 is CASRSSGETQYF. For the CDR3, the DNA is TGTGCCAGCCGCTCTTCGGGGGAGACCCAGTACTTC.

This clone was found a few times. The chain joins TRBV7-2 to TRBJ1-2; D perhaps matches TRBD1 (6 bases). Trimming removed 1 base from V and 12 bases from J, with 6 bases in between. The length of the CDR3 is 10 residues. Germline values: CDR1 SGHTA, CDR2 FQGNSA. The CDR3, as DNA: TGTGCCAGCAGCTTAGACAGGGACACCTTC. Protein: CASSLDRDTF.

The sample holds a few counts of this clone. The CDR3 sequence is CASSEYSPYSTGELFF. CDR3 nucleotides: TGCGCCAGCAGCGAGTACTCCCCGTATTCCACCGGGGAGCTGTTTTTT. V gene TRBV5-1 combines with J gene TRBJ2-2; D is uncertain. The CDR3 is 16 amino acids. The V end lost 4 bases, the J end lost 4 bases, and 17 bases lay between the germline ends. Germline values: CDR1 SGHRS, CDR2 YFSETQ.

This chain links TRBV30 with TRBJ2-7; 8 nucleotides line up with TRBD2. Germline CDR1 and CDR2: GTSNPN and SVGIG (reference sequence). The CDR3 sequence is 14 residues long. The V segment lost 3 bases and the J segment 0 bases; nucleotides outside the gene matches: 4. CDR3 nucleotide sequence: TGTGCCTGGAGATACAGCGGGAGCTCCTACGAGCAGTACTTC. It codes for CAWRYSGSSYEQYF.